These 16 T cell receptor beta chains share one sample of origin, sequenced in a study of cytomegalovirus exposure and HLA in healthy donors. PCR primers comprised 60 Vbeta and 13 Jbeta primers. Method: immunoSEQ multiplex PCR; TCRdb's copy keeps in-frame clones and lacks some. Here the sample spans roughly 84,000 clones, around three fifths being singletons. The specimen was PBMCs. The receptor set was obtained from a woman aged 40 to 50 in good health and CMV-seropositive.

The V and J genes are TRBV18 and TRBJ2-1; 9 positions match TRBD1. The CDR3 contains 14 residues. From germline, CDR1 is KGHSH and CDR2 LQKENI. Trimming cost V 3 bases and J 5 bases; bases outside gene matches: 2. The chain's CDR3 is CASSPRTGDNEQFF. CDR3 nucleotides: TGTGCCAGCTCACCCCGGACAGGGGACAATGAGCAGTTCTTC.

This clone was recorded once. This sequence joins TRBV9 and TRBJ2-3; 12 nucleotides line up with TRBD2. With 2 bases clipped from V and 6 bases from J, the junction kept 10 bases outside the gene matches. The germline gives CDR1 SGDLS, CDR2 YYNGEE. The CDR3 totals 17 residues. The CDR3 DNA is TGTGCCAGCAGCGTCCGGACTAGCGGGACATCTTACGATACGCAGTATTTT. It translates to CASSVRTSGTSYDTQYF.

This clone has more than one count but fewer than ten. The chain is built from TRBV27 and TRBJ1-6, with 7 nucleotides matching TRBD1. Germline V gene lookup returns CDR1 MNHEY and CDR2 SMNVEV (reference sequence). The length of the CDR3 is 15 residues. The V segment lost 3 bases and the J segment 7 bases; nucleotides outside the gene matches: 6. This CDR3 reads CASSFKGTENSPLHF. DNA of the CDR3: TGTGCCAGCAGTTTTAAGGGGACAGAGAATTCACCCCTCCACTTT.

This clone has just a few counts. The chain carries TRBV5-1 and TRBJ2-5; D remains unclear. This CDR3 is 14 amino acids long. The V end lost 2 bases, the J end lost 1 base, and 9 bases lay between the germline ends. The V gene's germline CDR1 is SGHRS and CDR2 YFSETQ. In DNA form, the CDR3 reads TGCGCCAGCAGCTTAACTCACGGCCAAGAGACCCAGTACTTC. The encoded protein is CASSLTHGQETQYF.

This chain uses TRBV4-3 with TRBJ1-2; D is unresolved. The CDR3 loop spans 13 amino acids. The V end lost 4 bases, the J end lost 7 bases, and 13 bases lay between the germline ends. Germline lookup yields CDR1 LGHNA and CDR2 YSLEER. The CDR3 protein is CASSRRTTSGYTF. The CDR3, as DNA: TGCGCCAGCAGCCGCCGGACTACATCTGGCTACACCTTC.

V usage is TRBV10-1 and J usage is TRBJ2-1; TRBD2 is a possible D gene (5 bases). The CDR3 sequence is 12 residues long. Germline CDR1 reads WNHNN; CDR2 reads SYGVQD (reference sequence). Between the trimmed V and J ends, which lost 0 bases and 12 bases, there was a span of 9 bases. The CDR3 DNA follows: TGCGCCAGCAGTGAGTCGACGAGGGTGCAGTTCTTC. Amino acid sequence: CASSESTRVQFF.

This clone was seen more than once but under ten times. The rearrangement links TRBV25-1 to TRBJ2-7; perhaps TRBD2 as D (6 bases). The V and J ends lost 6 bases and 2 bases respectively, with 17 bases between them. Germline V gives CDR1 MGHDK, CDR2 SYGVNS. This CDR3 has 15 residues. The CDR3 spells CASSDRDLNPYEQYF. CDR3 DNA sequence: TGTGCCAGCAGCGACCGGGACTTGAACCCCTACGAGCAGTACTTC.

This clone was detected only a few times. The chain couples TRBV5-6 to TRBJ2-5; TRBD1 might be the D (5 bases). Judging by the DNA end, TRBJ2-7 fits better; the J call may be wrong. This CDR3 has 14 residues. Germline CDR1 SGHDT, CDR2 YYEEEE. CDR3 bases: TGTGCCAGCAGCGGGCCCCAGGGAACCTACGAGCAGTACTTC. Residues: CASSGPQGTYEQYF.

This clone has a handful of counts. The chain links TRBV9 to TRBJ2-3; 14 bases align to TRBD2. The CDR3 is 18 residues long. With 4 bases clipped from V and 1 base from J, the junction kept 8 bases outside the gene matches. Germline assignment: CDR1 SGDLS and CDR2 YYNGEE. The CDR3: CASSIGTSGGSRTDTQYF. The DNA of the CDR3 is TGTGCCAGCAGCATCGGGACTAGCGGGGGATCGCGCACAGATACGCAGTATTTT.

The chain couples TRBV2 to TRBJ1-2; TRBD1 is a possible D gene (6 bases). The CDR3 is made up of 14 amino acids. Germline-derived CDR1 and CDR2 are SNHLY and FYNNEI. V was cut by 5 bases and J by 2 bases, with 12 bases left in between. CDR3 residues: CASSLQGWNYGYTF. The CDR3, as DNA: TGTGCCAGCAGTTTACAGGGTTGGAACTATGGCTACACCTTC.

As for this clone: A junction end diverges from the germline sequence, so it may reflect a read error. The chain combines TRBV25-1 with TRBJ1-2; 8 bases are shared with TRBD1. The CDR3 has 12 residues. Germline loops: CDR1 MGHDK, CDR2 SYGVNS. In nucleotides, the CDR3 is TGTGCCAGCAGTGTCGGGACAGGTCTTCTGTTCTTC. It codes for CASSVGTGLLFF.

This clone has a handful of counts. The V and J genes are TRBV7-2 and TRBJ2-7, with 8 bases matching TRBD1. J gave up 6 bases and V 4 bases, and 5 bases lay outside the gene matches. Germline V lookup: CDR1 SGHTA, CDR2 FQGNSA. The CDR3 has 13 residues. The CDR3 DNA follows: TGTGCCAGCAGCTCCCGGACAGGGAGCGAGCAGTACTTC. This sequence encodes CASSSRTGSEQYF.

The chain couples TRBV2 to TRBJ2-2; 7 nucleotides align to TRBD1. Unmatched junction bases numbered 9, after V lost 7 bases and J lost 1 base. Germline values: CDR1 SNHLY, CDR2 FYNNEI. CDR3 length: 16 residues. The CDR3 sequence: CASNTGDWVNTGELFF. CDR3 sequence (DNA): TGTGCCAGCAATACAGGGGATTGGGTGAACACCGGGGAGCTGTTTTTT.

V usage is TRBV6-5 and J usage is TRBJ2-2; TRBD2 matches at 8 bases. The V gene's germline CDR1 is MNHEY and CDR2 SVGAGI. V was clipped by 2 bases and J by 4 bases; unmatched bases: 6. This CDR3 is built from 16 residues. The CDR3 loop reads CASSYRAGGGTGELFF. CDR3 nucleotides: TGTGCCAGCAGTTACAGGGCGGGGGGCGGCACCGGGGAGCTGTTTTTT.

V gene TRBV6-5 combines with J gene TRBJ2-7; 7 bases are shared with TRBD1. This CDR3 has 14 amino acids. Per the germline V gene, CDR1 is MNHEY and CDR2 is SVGAGI. V gave up 5 bases and J gave up 7 bases; unmatched junction bases: 11. For the CDR3, the DNA is TGTGCCAGCAGTCTAACAGGGGTCGGGGTGGAGCAGTACTTC. It yields the protein CASSLTGVGVEQYF.

The rearrangement joins TRBV9 to TRBJ2-1; TRBD2 aligns across 7 bases. V was clipped by 0 bases and J by 5 bases; unmatched bases: 5. The germline V gene has CDR1 SGDLS and CDR2 YYNGEE. CDR3 length equals 15 residues. CDR3 region: CASSVELAPHNEQFF. CDR3 sequence (DNA): TGTGCCAGCAGCGTAGAACTAGCGCCCCACAATGAGCAGTTCTTC. The full variable domain, completed using reference TRBV9 and TRBJ2-1, is DSGVTQTPKHLITATGQRVTLRCSPRSGDLSVYWYQQSLDQGLQFLIQYYNGEERAKGNILERFSAQQFPDLHSELNLSSLELGDSALYFCASSVELAPHNEQFFGPGTRLTVL.